This T cell receptor beta chain originates from a study of a mutant IDH1 vaccine in newly diagnosed glioma (dated by TCRdb to the early 2020s). Turning to the overall study: Patients were given eight vaccinations, in weeks 1, 3, 5, 7, 11, 15, 19 and 23, which matched visits V03 through V10. In the chemotherapy-containing groups, vaccination started alongside temozolomide cycles, whereas in patients who had radiotherapy alone it started 4-6 weeks after radiotherapy. The roughly 34 treated patients were roughly 62% male and 37.5% female, with a mean age of around 40 years. Before enrollment, most patients had been given radiochemotherapy with temozolomide as standard therapy, while the rest had received either radiotherapy alone or temozolomide alone. Peripheral blood was collected at six visits: V03 (baseline), V05, V07, V10, V12 and V13. Longitudinal TCRB deep sequencing was done for about two dozen treated patients, wherever samples were available for exploratory analyses.

Library construction relied on the immunoSEQ multiplex PCR assay. Rearranged TCR beta chain sequences were amplified using the hsTCRB Kit according to the manufacturer's protocol. TCRB libraries were sequenced on an Illumina MiSeq. On the authors' methods: The kit vendor's proprietary platform handled demultiplexing, trimming and gene mapping. Held by TCRdb, this immuneACCESS table contains in-frame sequences only and omits some clones. Under half of the omission traces to an unresolved V gene where checked; the cause of the rest is unknown. From that table come the V and J calls and clone size; the DNA was used to work out D and trimming. In all, the sample holds roughly 130,000 clones, and roughly 75% of those were seen once. Less than 7% of the sample rests with the top ten. The sample's time point label is to be understood as: week 11, during vaccination. A 20-mer mutant IDH1 peptide at 300 micrograms in Montanide made up each vaccine dose, which was injected subcutaneously together with topical imiquimod. Donors had newly diagnosed WHO grade 3 or 4 IDH1-mutant astrocytomas with loss of nuclear ATRX. The samples were drawn from NOA16, a multicentre, single-arm, open-label phase I trial in Germany that tested a mutant IDH1 peptide vaccine in humans for the first time. Genomic DNA for TCRB sequencing was extracted from EDTA blood using the DNeasy Blood and Tissue Kit.

What the authors observed across the whole study: PBMC samples for TCRB deep sequencing were selected based on availability. The authors noted that analyses of patient blood samples could not be reproduced because of sample limitations. Immune responses induced by the vaccine were seen in about 93% of patients across multiple MHC alleles. Changes in the top peripheral T cell clonotypes picked up by TCRB sequencing did not appear to be linked to pseudoprogression.

This clone was picked up a small number of times. The antigen it binds to is not known. Base qualities are not provided; no much larger clone lies one nucleotide away. Sequencing used PBMCs, obtained from a glioma patient whose treatment included an IDH1 peptide vaccine. This clonotype originated in a man aged 35 to 55 with glioma.

Here the CDR3 is given as CASSPITTDTQYF. The nucleotide sequence is given as TGTGCCAGCAGCCCCATTACCACAGATACGCAGTATTTT. The rearrangement combines TRBV7-2 with TRBJ2-3, with the D gene not clear enough to name. V is reduced by 5 bases and J by 2 bases, leaving a spacing of 8 bases between them. Per the germline V gene, SGHTA is the CDR1 and FQGNSA is the CDR2. Including the terminal cysteine and phenylalanine, the CDR3 comprises 13 residues. The sequence is cut down to CDR3 DNA, 39 bases in frame from base 1.